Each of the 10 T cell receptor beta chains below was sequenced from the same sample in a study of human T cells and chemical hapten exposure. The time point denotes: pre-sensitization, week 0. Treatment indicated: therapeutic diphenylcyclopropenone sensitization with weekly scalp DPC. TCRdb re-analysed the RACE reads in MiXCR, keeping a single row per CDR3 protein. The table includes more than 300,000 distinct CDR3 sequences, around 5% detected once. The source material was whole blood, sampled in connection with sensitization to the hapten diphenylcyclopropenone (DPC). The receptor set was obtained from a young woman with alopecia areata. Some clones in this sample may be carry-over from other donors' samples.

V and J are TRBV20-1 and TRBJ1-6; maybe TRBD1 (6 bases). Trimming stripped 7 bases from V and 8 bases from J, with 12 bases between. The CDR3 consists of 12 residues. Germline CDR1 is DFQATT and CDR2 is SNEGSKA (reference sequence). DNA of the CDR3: TGCAGTGAGGGGGAACTCGATTCACCCCTCCACTTT. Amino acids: CSEGELDSPLHF.

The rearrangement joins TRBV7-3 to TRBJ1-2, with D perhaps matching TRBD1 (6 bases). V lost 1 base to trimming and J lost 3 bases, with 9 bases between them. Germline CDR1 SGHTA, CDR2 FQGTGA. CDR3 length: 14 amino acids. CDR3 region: CASSLRPGDYGYTF. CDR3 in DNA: TGTGCCAGCAGCTTAAGACCAGGGGACTATGGCTACACCTTC.

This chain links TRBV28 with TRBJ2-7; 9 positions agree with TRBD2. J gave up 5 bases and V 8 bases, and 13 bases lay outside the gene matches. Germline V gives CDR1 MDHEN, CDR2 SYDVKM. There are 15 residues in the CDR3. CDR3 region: CASLQGGGAGDEQYF. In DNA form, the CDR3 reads TGTGCCAGCCTCCAAGGCGGGGGGGCAGGGGACGAGCAGTACTTC.

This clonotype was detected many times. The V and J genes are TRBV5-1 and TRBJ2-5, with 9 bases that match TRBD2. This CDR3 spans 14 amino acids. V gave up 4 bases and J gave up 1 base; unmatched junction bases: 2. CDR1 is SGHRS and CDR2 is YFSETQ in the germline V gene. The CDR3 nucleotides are TGCGCCAGCAGCATGACTAGCGGCCAAGAGACCCAGTACTTC. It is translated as CASSMTSGQETQYF.

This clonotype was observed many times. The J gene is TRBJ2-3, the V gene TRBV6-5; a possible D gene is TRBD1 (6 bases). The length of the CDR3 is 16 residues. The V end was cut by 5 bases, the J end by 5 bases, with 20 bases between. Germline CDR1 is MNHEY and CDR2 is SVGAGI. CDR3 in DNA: TGTGCCAGCAGTGCCGATACGGTAGGGGGAAGAGATACGCAGTATTTT. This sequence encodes CASSADTVGGRDTQYF.

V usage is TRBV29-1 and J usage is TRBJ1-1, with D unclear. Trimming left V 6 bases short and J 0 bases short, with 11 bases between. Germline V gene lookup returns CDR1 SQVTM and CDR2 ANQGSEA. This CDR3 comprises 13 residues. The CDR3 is CSVPDGLNTEAFF. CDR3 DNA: TGCAGCGTCCCCGACGGGCTGAACACTGAAGCTTTCTTT.

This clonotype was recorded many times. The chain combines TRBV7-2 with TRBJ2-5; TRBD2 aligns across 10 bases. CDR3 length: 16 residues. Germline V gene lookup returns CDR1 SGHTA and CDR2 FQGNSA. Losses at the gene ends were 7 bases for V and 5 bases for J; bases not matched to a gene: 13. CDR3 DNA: TGTGCCAGCACCGGGACTAGCGCTTCCGGGGGTGAGACCCAGTACTTC. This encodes CASTGTSASGGETQYF.

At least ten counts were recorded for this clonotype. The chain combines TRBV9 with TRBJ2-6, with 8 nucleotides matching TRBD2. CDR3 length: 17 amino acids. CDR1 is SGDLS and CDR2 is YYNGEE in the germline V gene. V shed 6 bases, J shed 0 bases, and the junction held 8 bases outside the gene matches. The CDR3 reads CASTSGGSASGANVLTF. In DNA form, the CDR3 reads TGTGCCAGCACGTCGGGGGGGTCAGCCTCTGGGGCCAACGTCCTGACTTTC.

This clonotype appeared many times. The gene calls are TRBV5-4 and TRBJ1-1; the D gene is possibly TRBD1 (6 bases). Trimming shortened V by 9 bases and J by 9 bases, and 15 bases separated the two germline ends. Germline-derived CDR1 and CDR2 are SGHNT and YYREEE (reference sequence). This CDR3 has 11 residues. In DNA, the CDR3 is TGTGCCAAGGAAGGGGGGATTAAAGCTTTCTTT. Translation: CAKEGGIKAFF.

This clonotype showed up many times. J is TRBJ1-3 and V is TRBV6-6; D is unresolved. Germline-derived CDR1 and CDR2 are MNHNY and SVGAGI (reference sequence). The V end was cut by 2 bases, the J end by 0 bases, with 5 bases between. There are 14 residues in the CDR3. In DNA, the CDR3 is TGTGCCAGCAGTTACGGCACCTCTGGAAACACCATATATTTT. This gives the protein CASSYGTSGNTIYF.